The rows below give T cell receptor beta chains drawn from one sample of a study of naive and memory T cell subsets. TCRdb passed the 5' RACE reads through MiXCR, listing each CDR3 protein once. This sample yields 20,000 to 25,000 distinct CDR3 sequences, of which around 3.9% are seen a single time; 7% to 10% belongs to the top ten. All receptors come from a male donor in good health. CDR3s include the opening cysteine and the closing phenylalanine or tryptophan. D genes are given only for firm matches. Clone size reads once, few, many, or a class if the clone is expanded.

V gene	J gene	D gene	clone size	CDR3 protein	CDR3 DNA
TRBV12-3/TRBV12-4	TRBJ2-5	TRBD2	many	CASRGGASMETQYF	TGTGCCAGCCGGGGGGGGGCTAGCATGGAGACCCAGTACTTC
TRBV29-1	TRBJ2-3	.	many	CSGSWGSSRWAQYF	TGCAGCGGCAGCTGGGGTTCCAGTCGTTGGGCGCAGTATTTT
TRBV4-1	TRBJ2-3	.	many	CASSLNTGTDTQYF	TGCGCCAGCAGCCTGAACACCGGCACAGATACGCAGTATTTT
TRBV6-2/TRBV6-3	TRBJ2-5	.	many	CASSYGPPETQYF	TGTGCCAGCAGTTACGGCCCCCCAGAGACCCAGTACTTC
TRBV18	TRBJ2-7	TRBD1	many	CASSRGQGDFEQYF	TGTGCCAGCTCCCGTGGGCAGGGGGATTTTGAACAGTACTTC
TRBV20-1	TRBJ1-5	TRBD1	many	CSAREDGTGGNQPQHF	TGCAGTGCTAGAGAAGACGGGACAGGTGGCAATCAGCCCCAGCATTTT
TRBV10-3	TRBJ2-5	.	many	CAISEREQETQYF	TGTGCCATCAGTGAGCGGGAGCAAGAGACCCAGTACTTC
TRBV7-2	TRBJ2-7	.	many	CASSLEGPGGYEQYF	TGTGCCAGCAGCTTAGAAGGCCCGGGTGGGTACGAGCAGTACTTC
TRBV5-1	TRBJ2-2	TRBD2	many	CASSADSGRGGELFF	TGCGCCAGCAGCGCTGATAGCGGGAGAGGCGGGGAGCTGTTTTTT
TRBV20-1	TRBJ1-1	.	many	CSARDLTNTEAFF	TGCAGTGCTAGAGATCTCACGAACACTGAAGCTTTCTTT
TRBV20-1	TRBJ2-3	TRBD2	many	CSARNLAGRTDTQYF	TGCAGTGCTAGAAACCTAGCGGGGCGCACAGATACGCAGTATTTT
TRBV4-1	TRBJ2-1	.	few	CASSQGLANNEQFF	TGCGCCAGCAGCCAAGGGTTAGCGAACAATGAGCAGTTCTTC
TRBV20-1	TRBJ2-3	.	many	CSARNTDTQYF	TGCAGTGCGAGAAACACAGATACGCAGTATTTT
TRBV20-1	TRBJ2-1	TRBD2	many	CSARDGGGPDNEQFF	TGCAGTGCTAGAGATGGGGGAGGGCCTGACAATGAGCAGTTCTTC
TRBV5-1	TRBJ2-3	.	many	CASSLGGTDTQYF	TGCGCCAGCAGCTTGGGGGGCACAGATACGCAGTATTTT
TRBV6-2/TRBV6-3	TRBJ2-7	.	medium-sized	CASTYPDREQYF	TGTGCCAGCACCTACCCAGACAGGGAGCAGTACTTC
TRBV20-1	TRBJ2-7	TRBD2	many	CSAPPDRGLAGTREQYF	TGCAGTGCCCCCCCGGACAGGGGACTAGCGGGGACTCGCGAGCAGTACTTC